The clone carrying this T cell receptor beta chain showed up many times. Its antigen remains unidentified. These data are taken from a study of T cells in Graves' hyperthyroidism and ophthalmopathy. Study outcomes and limitations: Among thyroid clonotypes expanded above 0.001, most also appeared in blood. Onset of ophthalmopathy came a median around 7.1 months after the model predicted it.

Amplification yielded TCR beta CDR3 regions, with RNA transcripts as the source. The HTBI primer set drove a first-round RT-PCR of the TCR CDR3. TCRdb passed the multiplex PCR reads through MiXCR, listing each CDR3 protein once. The sample has approximately 590,000 distinct CDR3 sequences; around 16% are singletons. Criteria for exclusion of patients were uncontrolled infection, other autoimmune disease, pregnancy or lactation. This sequence was found in a woman aged 25 to 45 with Graves' hyperthyroidism. The sequenced material came from blood.

In DNA, the CDR3 is TGTGCCAGCAGCGACAGGGGGAACACCGGGGAGCTGTTTTTT. It specifies CASSDRGNTGELFF. V gene TRBV6-2 or TRBV6-3 combines with J gene TRBJ2-2; 8 nucleotides agree with TRBD1. The germline CDR1 and CDR2 sequences are MNHEY and SVGEGT. Unmatched junction bases numbered 1, after V lost 6 bases and J lost 1 base. The CDR3 runs 14 residues.